A selection of T cell receptor beta chains follows, all from one sample in a study of shared clonotypes between healthy human individuals. Method: immunoSEQ multiplex PCR; TCRdb's copy keeps in-frame clones and lacks some. The repertoire includes under 700,000 clones, approximately 95% of them detected once, and about 0.11% sits in the top ten. The sample taken for sequencing was naive CD8+ T cells sorted from blood. The receptors were sampled from a woman aged 25 to 39 in good health. The CDR3 runs from the conserved cysteine through the conserved F or W. The D gene is left open where the match is weak. Size is stated for part of the rows, as once, few or many counts, or as a class when the clone is expanded.

-	-	TRBV27	TRBJ1-1	TGTGCCAGCAGCCGGATGACAGACTTGTTCTCGACTGAAGCTTTCTTT	CASSRMTDLFSTEAFF
-	TRBD2	TRBV5-1	TRBJ2-5	TGCGCCAGCAGCTCGCGACTAGCCGAGGAGACCCAGTACTTC	CASSSRLAEETQYF
-	-	TRBV5-4	TRBJ1-1	TGTGCCAGCAGCCCGGAGGGTACTGAAGCTTTCTTT	CASSPEGTEAFF
-	-	TRBV19	TRBJ2-7	TGTGCCAGTAGTATTGGTTCGTCCTACGAGCAGTACTTC	CASSIGSSYEQYF
-	-	TRBV14	TRBJ2-7	TGTGCCAGCAGCCAAGATATCAGCGGCTACGAGCAGTACTTC	CASSQDISGYEQYF
few	TRBD2	TRBV28	TRBJ2-7	TGTGCCAGCAGTTTCGGGGGGGAGCAGTACTTC	CASSFGGEQYF
-	TRBD2	TRBV7-9	TRBJ2-1	TGTGCCAGCAGCTTAGTTCTAGCGGGAATGGATGAGCAGTTCTTC	CASSLVLAGMDEQFF
-	-	TRBV6-5	TRBJ1-1	TGTGCCAGCAGTTACGCGCCAAGGACCTTTGAAGCTTTCTTT	CASSYAPRTFEAFF
once	TRBD2	TRBV18	TRBJ2-1	TGTGCCAGCTCGGGCAGAGCGGGAGGCTACAATGAGCAGTTCTTC	CASSGRAGGYNEQFF
-	-	TRBV4-2	TRBJ2-7	TGTGCCAGCAGCCAAGATCCCCTAGTAGTATCCTACGAGCAGTACTTC	CASSQDPLVVSYEQYF
-	TRBD1	TRBV5-1	TRBJ1-5	TGCGCCAGCAGCCCGACAGGGAAGGATCAGCCCCAGCATTTT	CASSPTGKDQPQHF
few	TRBD1	TRBV27	TRBJ1-5	TGTGCCAGCAGTCACGGACAGGGGAGGCATCAGCCCCAGCATTTT	CASSHGQGRHQPQHF
-	TRBD1	TRBV9	TRBJ1-4	TGTGCCAGCAGCCCGGGGACAGGGGGCGGTGAAAAACTGTTTTTT	CASSPGTGGGEKLFF
-	-	TRBV7-8	TRBJ2-6	TGTGCCAGCAGCCTGCTTGGGCCTGGGGCCAACGTCCTGACTTTC	CASSLLGPGANVLTF
-	-	TRBV10-2	TRBJ2-7	TGCGCCAGCAGTGAATGGGGGTTGGAGCAGTACTTC	CASSEWGLEQYF
-	TRBD2	TRBV7-9	TRBJ2-3	TGTGCCAGCAGCCCGAGACTAGCGGGGCAAAGCACAGATACGCAGTATTTT	CASSPRLAGQSTDTQYF
-	TRBD2	TRBV5-1	TRBJ2-1	TGCGCCAGTCGGACTAGCGGGAGTTCCTACAATGAGCAGTTCTTC	CASRTSGSSYNEQFF
-	-	TRBV6-1	TRBJ2-7	TGTGCCACACGACAGGTGAGCTCCTACGAGCAGTACTTC	CATRQVSSYEQYF
once	-	TRBV9	TRBJ1-2	TGTGCCAGCAGCGTAGATCCAAGGACGCCGTCTCATGGCTACACCTTC	CASSVDPRTPSHGYTF
-	TRBD1	TRBV6-1	TRBJ2-7	TGTGCCAGCAGTACCGGACAGGGGGGGTACGAGCAGTACTTC	CASSTGQGGYEQYF
-	-	TRBV13	TRBJ1-1	TGTGCCAGCAGCCAAGGGGTAAGCTCAGCTTTCTTT	CASSQGVSSAFF
-	-	TRBV21-1	TRBJ2-7	TGTGCCAGCAGCAAACGGGGTGGTAGCGGGATACTGCATCTTGCCTACGAGCAGTACTTC	CASSKRGGSGILHLAYEQYF
-	-	TRBV2	TRBJ2-7	TGTGCCAGCGCCGACATGACAGCCTACGAGCAGTACTTC	CASADMTAYEQYF
-	TRBD2	TRBV27	TRBJ2-1	TGTGCCAGCAGTCCCCGCGCGGGAGATCCCTACAATGAGCAGTTCTTC	CASSPRAGDPYNEQFF
-	-	TRBV7-9	TRBJ2-5	TGTGCCAGCAGTTCTACGGGCCCGCGGGAGACCCAGTACTTC	CASSSTGPRETQYF
-	-	TRBV2	TRBJ2-2	TGTGCCAGCAGTGAGGGGACCACGAACACCGGGGAGCTGTTTTTT	CASSEGTTNTGELFF
-	TRBD2	TRBV11-2	TRBJ2-1	TGTGCCAGCAGCTTAGATTCTGGTAGCGGGATTTATAATGAGCAGTTCTTC	CASSLDSGSGIYNEQFF
-	TRBD2	TRBV29-1	TRBJ2-7	TGCAGCGCAATGTGGGGGGGTTACGAGCAGTACTTC	CSAMWGGYEQYF
once	-	TRBV29-1	TRBJ2-1	TGCAGCGTTGTTAAAGTGTACAATGAGCAGTTCTTC	CSVVKVYNEQFF
-	-	TRBV5-1	TRBJ1-1	TGCGCCAGCAGCTTGTCGAGCGGGGCCACTGAAGCTTTCTTT	CASSLSSGATEAFF
-	TRBD2	TRBV28	TRBJ2-5	TGTGCCAGCAGTCCCGTACTAGCGGGGTACTCCCAAGAGACCCAGTACTTC	CASSPVLAGYSQETQYF
once	-	TRBV27	TRBJ2-3	TGTGCCAGCATGAGTGGGGGCCTCCCAGATACGCAGTATTTT	CASMSGGLPDTQYF
-	TRBD1	TRBV9	TRBJ1-6	TGTGCCAGCAGCCCCGGGACAGGGATTACACCCCTCCACTTT	CASSPGTGITPLHF
-	TRBD1	TRBV6-5	TRBJ1-1	TGTGCCAGCAGAGGGGGCGTTAACACTGAAGCTTTCTTT	CASRGGVNTEAFF
-	TRBD1	TRBV5-1	TRBJ1-1	TGCGCCAGCAGGGAGGGACAGGGGACGAACACTGAAGCTTTCTTT	CASREGQGTNTEAFF
-	TRBD2	TRBV19	TRBJ2-7	TGTGCCAGTAGTATGGGGACTAGCGGGAGCCCCGAGCAGTACTTC	CASSMGTSGSPEQYF
-	TRBD1	TRBV27	TRBJ1-1	TGTGCCAGCAGTCAACGACAGGGGGCGCTTACTGAAGCTTTCTTT	CASSQRQGALTEAFF
-	TRBD2	TRBV5-1	TRBJ2-7	TGCGCCAGCAGCTTGACTAGCGCTTTCTCCTACGAGCAGTACTTC	CASSLTSAFSYEQYF
-	-	TRBV28	TRBJ2-7	TGTGCCAGCAGTTCGAGACTAGAGGGAGTCGAGCAGTACTTC	CASSSRLEGVEQYF
-	-	TRBV5-1	TRBJ1-1	TGCGCCAGCAGCTCGGTACAGGGTTACACTGAAGCTTTCTTT	CASSSVQGYTEAFF
-	-	TRBV4-1	TRBJ2-2	TGCGCCAGCAGCCAATTATTGCCCGGGGAGCTGTTTTTT	CASSQLLPGELFF
-	-	TRBV28	TRBJ1-5	TGTGCCAGCAGGACAGCCGGGACAAGTAGCAATCAGCCCCAGCATTTT	CASRTAGTSSNQPQHF
-	-	TRBV9	TRBJ1-3	TGTGCCAGCAGCGAACCCCAGAACTCTGGAAACACCATATATTTT	CASSEPQNSGNTIYF
-	-	TRBV4-2	TRBJ2-6	TGTGCCAGCAGCCAAGATGCGGGTTCTGGGGCCAACGTCCTGACTTTC	CASSQDAGSGANVLTF
-	-	TRBV27	TRBJ1-1	TGTGCCAGCAGTTTATTAGGCAGGGAAGCTTTCTTT	CASSLLGREAFF
-	-	TRBV7-9	TRBJ2-1	TGTGCCAGCAGCTTAGGCCTCGGCGGGAAGCCCTACAATGAGCAGTTCTTC	CASSLGLGGKPYNEQFF
-	TRBD1	TRBV19	TRBJ2-7	TGTGCCAGTAGTATAGATCTCGACAGGGGGCGCGAGCAGTACTTC	CASSIDLDRGREQYF
-	TRBD1	TRBV27	TRBJ1-2	TGTGCCAGCAGACTGTCCCCCGGGACAGCCTCCTATGGCTACACCTTC	CASRLSPGTASYGYTF
-	-	TRBV28	TRBJ2-7	TGTGCCAGCAGCCAAGCCGGGGACATGATCTACGAGCAGTACTTC	CASSQAGDMIYEQYF
-	TRBD2	TRBV4-1	TRBJ2-7	TGCGCCAGCAGCCAAGACTGGACTAGCGGGGCCTACGAGCAGTACTTC	CASSQDWTSGAYEQYF
once	-	TRBV7-9	TRBJ2-2	TGTGCCAGCAGCCCAGGGACCAATCCCACCGGGGAGCTGTTTTTT	CASSPGTNPTGELFF
-	-	TRBV27	TRBJ1-3	TGTGCCAGCGGGACCGCCGGAAACACCATATATTTT	CASGTAGNTIYF
-	-	TRBV2	TRBJ2-7	TGTGCCAGCAGTATTACTAGCCAGTACGAGCAGTACTTC	CASSITSQYEQYF
-	-	TRBV27	TRBJ2-1	TGTGCCAGCAGTCCCGACCCCGTGCCACGGGATGAGCAGTTCTTC	CASSPDPVPRDEQFF
-	-	TRBV10-1	TRBJ2-7	TGCGCCAGCAGTGAGTCGGGTTCCTACGAGCAGTACTTC	CASSESGSYEQYF
-	-	TRBV19	TRBJ2-3	TGTGCCAGTAGTATAGTGGCGGGATACACAGATACGCAGTATTTT	CASSIVAGYTDTQYF
-	-	TRBV10-1	TRBJ2-3	TGCGCCAGCAGTGAGGAGACTAGCACAGATACGCAGTATTTT	CASSEETSTDTQYF
-	-	TRBV11-2	TRBJ2-1	TGTGCCAGCAGCTTAAGGGACTCCCGGAGCTCCTACAATGAGCAGTTCTTC	CASSLRDSRSSYNEQFF
-	-	TRBV7-9	TRBJ2-7	TGTGCCAGCGCTCGATCCTACGAGCAGTACTTC	CASARSYEQYF
-	-	TRBV7-9	TRBJ1-5	TGTGCCAGCAGCTTAGCGCGCGGGAGCAATCAGCCCCAGCATTTT	CASSLARGSNQPQHF